These T cell receptor beta chains were read from a single sample in a study of T cells in tuberculosis. The data were produced by immunoSEQ multiplex PCR, yet TCRdb's version contains in-frame clones alone and is incomplete. The profile shows some 28,000 clones, around 87% of them singletons. Sequenced: PBMCs. These receptors originate from a donor under 30 with latent tuberculosis or without tuberculosis infection. Both conserved end residues are trimmed from each CDR3.

V gene,J gene,CDR3 protein
TRBV6-1,TRBJ2-3,ASSEGETGADTQY
TRBV28,TRBJ1-6,ASSLWGQGWNSPLH
TRBV19,TRBJ1-5,ASSIATVRDPQH
TRBV9,TRBJ2-7,ASSATGSSYYEQY
TRBV2,TRBJ2-5,ASKESGVFAEETQY
TRBV28,TRBJ1-6,ASSAGTGEYNSPLH
TRBV2,TRBJ2-3,ASSERTQADTQY
TRBV11-2,TRBJ2-6,ASSPGLVGANVLT
TRBV6-5,TRBJ1-2,ASRRPGGEYGYT
TRBV28,TRBJ1-6,ASSLFGRGASGNSPLH
TRBV7-2,TRBJ2-3,ASSALGGGPTDTQY
TRBV4-3,TRBJ1-2,ASSLSNRGSYT
TRBV6-6,TRBJ2-7,ASAPGQRSYEQY
TRBV6-1,TRBJ2-1,ASGHAGPSAF